A selection of T cell receptor beta chains follows, all from one sample in a study of blood T cell repertoires in COVID-19. Here immunoSEQ multiplex PCR was the method, and the copy in TCRdb shows in-frame clones only, minus some. In the table there are about 300,000 clones, 85% to 90% of which are singletons. The sequenced sample consisted of PBMCs or T cells enriched from blood (not recorded which). These receptors were collected from a woman younger than 30 who had recovered from COVID-19. The CDR3 runs from the conserved cysteine through the conserved F or W. Each record gives: D gene, clone size, V gene, J gene, CDR3 protein, CDR3 DNA. The D gene is left open where the match is weak. Not all rows give a size; the values are once, few, many and, for expanded clones, a class.

D gene: -
clone size: -
V gene: TRBV5-1
J gene: TRBJ2-7
CDR3 protein: CASSLVIADSAEQYF
CDR3 DNA: TGCGCCAGCAGCTTGGTAATAGCCGATTCGGCCGAGCAGTACTTC

D gene: -
clone size: -
V gene: TRBV28
J gene: TRBJ1-4
CDR3 protein: CASSLPRTNEKLFF
CDR3 DNA: TGTGCCAGCAGTCTCCCTCGGACTAATGAAAAACTGTTTTTT

D gene: -
clone size: -
V gene: TRBV2
J gene: TRBJ2-7
CDR3 protein: CASKTGTTSYEQYF
CDR3 DNA: TGTGCCAGCAAAACCGGGACAACCTCCTACGAGCAGTACTTC

D gene: -
clone size: -
V gene: TRBV9
J gene: TRBJ2-3
CDR3 protein: CASSGGAADTQYF
CDR3 DNA: TGTGCCAGCAGTGGGGGGGCAGCAGATACGCAGTATTTT

D gene: TRBD1
clone size: -
V gene: TRBV29-1
J gene: TRBJ1-1
CDR3 protein: CSVVQGDGTEAFF
CDR3 DNA: TGCAGCGTCGTACAGGGGGATGGGACTGAAGCTTTCTTT

D gene: -
clone size: once
V gene: TRBV7-9
J gene: TRBJ1-1
CDR3 protein: CASSLAIRLPMNTEAFF
CDR3 DNA: TGTGCCAGCAGCTTAGCAATCCGACTTCCTATGAACACTGAAGCTTTCTTT

D gene: TRBD1
clone size: -
V gene: TRBV5-6
J gene: TRBJ1-2
CDR3 protein: CASSSWDRDYGYTF
CDR3 DNA: TGTGCCAGCAGCTCATGGGACAGGGACTATGGCTACACCTTC

D gene: TRBD2
clone size: -
V gene: TRBV9
J gene: TRBJ2-2
CDR3 protein: CASSAPGLVDTGELFF
CDR3 DNA: TGTGCCAGCAGCGCTCCGGGACTAGTCGATACCGGGGAGCTGTTTTTT

D gene: -
clone size: few
V gene: TRBV5-4
J gene: TRBJ2-6
CDR3 protein: CASSFFGANVLTF
CDR3 DNA: TGTGCCAGCAGCTTCTTTGGGGCCAACGTCCTGACTTTC

D gene: -
clone size: -
V gene: TRBV27
J gene: TRBJ2-1
CDR3 protein: CASTSFDSASYNEQFF
CDR3 DNA: TGTGCCAGCACCTCGTTCGACAGTGCCTCCTACAATGAGCAGTTCTTC

D gene: -
clone size: -
V gene: TRBV2
J gene: TRBJ2-3
CDR3 protein: CASSEFGGRGTSTDTQYF
CDR3 DNA: TGTGCCAGCAGTGAATTCGGCGGGCGGGGAACTAGCACAGATACGCAGTATTTT

D gene: -
clone size: -
V gene: TRBV27
J gene: TRBJ1-6
CDR3 protein: CASSRDSYSPLHF
CDR3 DNA: TGTGCCAGCAGTCGCGACAGCTATTCACCCCTCCACTTT

D gene: TRBD1
clone size: -
V gene: TRBV18
J gene: TRBJ2-7
CDR3 protein: CASSPDRIYEQYF
CDR3 DNA: TGTGCCAGCTCACCGGACAGGATCTACGAGCAGTACTTC

D gene: -
clone size: -
V gene: TRBV4-1
J gene: TRBJ1-6
CDR3 protein: CASTARVFDSPLHF
CDR3 DNA: TGCGCCAGCACCGCGAGGGTTTTTGATTCACCCCTCCACTTT

D gene: TRBD2
clone size: -
V gene: TRBV2
J gene: TRBJ2-1
CDR3 protein: CASSEALWTSDVLFYNEQFF
CDR3 DNA: TGTGCCAGCAGTGAAGCGCTTTGGACTAGCGACGTCCTTTTCTACAATGAGCAGTTCTTC

D gene: -
clone size: -
V gene: TRBV28
J gene: TRBJ2-5
CDR3 protein: CASSLPGTGRETQYF
CDR3 DNA: TGTGCCAGCAGCTTGCCGGGAACAGGGCGGGAGACCCAGTACTTC

D gene: TRBD2
clone size: -
V gene: TRBV3-1/TRBV3-2
J gene: TRBJ2-1
CDR3 protein: CASSPSWTSDNEQFF
CDR3 DNA: TGTGCCAGCAGCCCATCATGGACTAGTGACAATGAGCAGTTCTTC

D gene: -
clone size: -
V gene: TRBV11-1
J gene: TRBJ1-1
CDR3 protein: CASSLGEGSAFF
CDR3 DNA: TGTGCCAGCAGCTTAGGGGAGGGGTCGGCTTTCTTT

D gene: -
clone size: few
V gene: TRBV6-1
J gene: TRBJ1-2
CDR3 protein: CASSESGVGYTF
CDR3 DNA: TGTGCCAGCAGTGAATCGGGGGTGGGCTACACCTTC

D gene: TRBD1
clone size: -
V gene: TRBV7-9
J gene: TRBJ2-2
CDR3 protein: CASSRRSQGASTGELFF
CDR3 DNA: TGTGCCAGCAGCCGCCGGTCTCAGGGGGCCTCAACCGGGGAGCTGTTTTTT

D gene: TRBD1
clone size: -
V gene: TRBV11-3
J gene: TRBJ2-1
CDR3 protein: CASSRSGQGANEQFF
CDR3 DNA: TGTGCCAGCAGCCGCTCCGGACAGGGGGCGAATGAGCAGTTCTTC

D gene: -
clone size: once
V gene: TRBV6-5
J gene: TRBJ2-1
CDR3 protein: CASVIPITGEQFF
CDR3 DNA: TGTGCCAGCGTTATACCTATTACGGGTGAGCAGTTCTTC

D gene: -
clone size: -
V gene: TRBV29-1
J gene: TRBJ1-1
CDR3 protein: CSVGQQNTEAFF
CDR3 DNA: TGCAGCGTTGGACAGCAGAACACTGAAGCTTTCTTT

D gene: TRBD2
clone size: -
V gene: TRBV7-9
J gene: TRBJ2-1
CDR3 protein: CASSLATSGGDEQFF
CDR3 DNA: TGTGCCAGCAGCTTAGCAACTAGCGGGGGTGATGAGCAGTTCTTC

D gene: TRBD2
clone size: -
V gene: TRBV11-3
J gene: TRBJ2-1
CDR3 protein: CASSSSRTSGPYNEQFF
CDR3 DNA: TGTGCCAGCAGCTCGTCCCGAACTAGCGGGCCCTACAATGAGCAGTTCTTC

D gene: -
clone size: -
V gene: TRBV9
J gene: TRBJ2-5
CDR3 protein: CASSPEGGAGETQYF
CDR3 DNA: TGTGCCAGCAGCCCCGAAGGAGGGGCGGGGGAGACCCAGTACTTC

D gene: TRBD1
clone size: once
V gene: TRBV9
J gene: TRBJ2-7
CDR3 protein: CASSEGTGGAYEQYF
CDR3 DNA: TGTGCCAGCAGCGAGGGGACAGGGGGAGCCTACGAGCAGTACTTC

D gene: -
clone size: -
V gene: TRBV18
J gene: TRBJ1-3
CDR3 protein: CASSPQRQGWSGNTIYF
CDR3 DNA: TGTGCCAGCTCACCCCAACGGCAGGGATGGTCGGGAAACACCATATATTTT

D gene: TRBD1
clone size: -
V gene: TRBV11-2
J gene: TRBJ1-2
CDR3 protein: CASSLVLGTDFYGYTF
CDR3 DNA: TGTGCCAGCAGCTTAGTTTTAGGGACAGATTTCTATGGCTACACCTTC

D gene: TRBD2
clone size: once
V gene: TRBV19
J gene: TRBJ2-7
CDR3 protein: CASSMGLAAYEQYF
CDR3 DNA: TGTGCCAGTAGTATGGGACTAGCGGCCTACGAGCAGTACTTC

D gene: -
clone size: few
V gene: TRBV19
J gene: TRBJ2-7
CDR3 protein: CASSLLQGSSEQYF
CDR3 DNA: TGTGCCAGTAGTCTCCTTCAGGGCTCTAGCGAGCAGTACTTC

D gene: -
clone size: -
V gene: TRBV5-1
J gene: TRBJ1-2
CDR3 protein: CASSLNGHINYGYTF
CDR3 DNA: TGCGCCAGCAGCTTGAATGGACACATTAACTATGGCTACACCTTC

D gene: TRBD1
clone size: -
V gene: TRBV12-5
J gene: TRBJ2-7
CDR3 protein: CASGTTPGTGSYEQYF
CDR3 DNA: TGTGCTAGTGGTACTACCCCCGGGACAGGGTCCTACGAGCAGTACTTC

D gene: TRBD2
clone size: -
V gene: TRBV19
J gene: TRBJ2-7
CDR3 protein: CASMSLRGGDEQYF
CDR3 DNA: TGTGCCAGTATGAGTCTGCGGGGGGGCGACGAGCAGTACTTC

D gene: TRBD2
clone size: once
V gene: TRBV6-5
J gene: TRBJ2-1
CDR3 protein: CASRSSGAHSEQFF
CDR3 DNA: TGTGCCAGCCGTTCTAGCGGGGCTCACAGTGAGCAGTTCTTC

D gene: TRBD1
clone size: -
V gene: TRBV24-1
J gene: TRBJ2-2
CDR3 protein: CATQGDVGELFF
CDR3 DNA: TGTGCCACCCAGGGGGATGTCGGGGAGCTGTTTTTT

D gene: TRBD2
clone size: -
V gene: TRBV19
J gene: TRBJ2-2
CDR3 protein: CASSIPGGSGELFF
CDR3 DNA: TGTGCCAGTAGTATCCCCGGGGGGTCCGGGGAGCTGTTTTTT

D gene: -
clone size: -
V gene: TRBV12-3/TRBV12-4
J gene: TRBJ1-3
CDR3 protein: CASSGTTGNTIYF
CDR3 DNA: TGTGCCAGCTCAGGAACCACTGGAAACACCATATATTTT

D gene: -
clone size: -
V gene: TRBV3-1/TRBV3-2
J gene: TRBJ1-6
CDR3 protein: CASSQGWGGGSPLHF
CDR3 DNA: TGTGCCAGCAGCCAAGGGTGGGGAGGAGGTTCACCCCTCCACTTT

D gene: TRBD1
clone size: once
V gene: TRBV5-5
J gene: TRBJ2-1
CDR3 protein: CASFFGQGIYNEQFF
CDR3 DNA: TGTGCCAGCTTCTTTGGACAGGGAATATACAATGAGCAGTTCTTC

D gene: -
clone size: -
V gene: TRBV2
J gene: TRBJ1-5
CDR3 protein: CASTKAGINQPQHF
CDR3 DNA: TGTGCCAGCACCAAGGCAGGGATCAATCAGCCCCAGCATTTT

D gene: TRBD1
clone size: -
V gene: TRBV9
J gene: TRBJ2-3
CDR3 protein: CASSVDTGATDTQYF
CDR3 DNA: TGTGCCAGCAGCGTAGATACAGGGGCCACAGATACGCAGTATTTT

D gene: TRBD2
clone size: once
V gene: TRBV3-1/TRBV3-2
J gene: TRBJ2-3
CDR3 protein: CASRDSGGAREDTQYF
CDR3 DNA: TGTGCCAGCAGGGACAGCGGGGGGGCCCGAGAGGATACGCAGTATTTT

D gene: -
clone size: -
V gene: TRBV10-3
J gene: TRBJ1-3
CDR3 protein: CAISEAGRGSGNTIYF
CDR3 DNA: TGTGCCATCAGTGAGGCTGGGAGGGGCTCTGGAAACACCATATATTTT

D gene: -
clone size: -
V gene: TRBV5-1
J gene: TRBJ1-1
CDR3 protein: CASSLRENTEAFF
CDR3 DNA: TGCGCCAGCAGCTTGCGGGAGAACACTGAAGCTTTCTTT

D gene: -
clone size: -
V gene: TRBV7-9
J gene: TRBJ2-7
CDR3 protein: CASTLGLLTYEQYF
CDR3 DNA: TGTGCCAGCACCCTAGGTCTCCTGACCTACGAGCAGTACTTC

D gene: TRBD2
clone size: -
V gene: TRBV3-1/TRBV3-2
J gene: TRBJ2-1
CDR3 protein: CASSPGLAAGNEQFF
CDR3 DNA: TGTGCCAGCAGCCCGGGACTAGCGGCGGGTAATGAGCAGTTCTTC

D gene: TRBD1
clone size: -
V gene: TRBV23-1
J gene: TRBJ1-1
CDR3 protein: CASSQLRQGPEVAEAFF
CDR3 DNA: TGCGCCAGCAGTCAACTTCGACAGGGGCCAGAGGTGGCTGAAGCTTTCTTT

D gene: TRBD1
clone size: -
V gene: TRBV5-1
J gene: TRBJ1-5
CDR3 protein: CASSWGYRGPGNQPQHF
CDR3 DNA: TGCGCCAGCAGCTGGGGGTACAGGGGGCCAGGCAATCAGCCCCAGCATTTT

D gene: -
clone size: -
V gene: TRBV27
J gene: TRBJ1-1
CDR3 protein: CASQASRTEYTEAFF
CDR3 DNA: TGTGCCAGCCAAGCTTCTCGGACAGAATACACTGAAGCTTTCTTT

D gene: -
clone size: -
V gene: TRBV7-9
J gene: TRBJ1-2
CDR3 protein: CASSSRGDPGYGYTF
CDR3 DNA: TGTGCCAGCAGCTCTCGAGGTGACCCCGGGTATGGCTACACCTTC

D gene: TRBD1
clone size: -
V gene: TRBV5-6
J gene: TRBJ1-2
CDR3 protein: CASSLGQVEGYTF
CDR3 DNA: TGTGCCAGCAGCCTCGGACAGGTTGAAGGCTACACCTTC

D gene: -
clone size: -
V gene: TRBV14
J gene: TRBJ1-6
CDR3 protein: CASSQDLRGYNSPLHF
CDR3 DNA: TGTGCCAGCAGCCAAGATCTCAGGGGATATAATTCACCCCTCCACTTT

D gene: -
clone size: once
V gene: TRBV3-1/TRBV3-2
J gene: TRBJ2-5
CDR3 protein: CASSLNQETQYF
CDR3 DNA: TGTGCCAGCAGCCTAAACCAAGAGACCCAGTACTTC

D gene: TRBD2
clone size: -
V gene: TRBV2
J gene: TRBJ2-1
CDR3 protein: CASRKTSGGYNEQFF
CDR3 DNA: TGTGCCAGCAGGAAGACTAGCGGGGGGTACAATGAGCAGTTCTTC

D gene: -
clone size: once
V gene: TRBV6-5
J gene: TRBJ1-2
CDR3 protein: CASSSGEINYGYTF
CDR3 DNA: TGTGCCAGCAGTTCAGGTGAAATTAACTATGGCTACACCTTC

D gene: TRBD1
clone size: -
V gene: TRBV4-1
J gene: TRBJ2-1
CDR3 protein: CASSQPRTGKAYNEQFF
CDR3 DNA: TGCGCCAGCAGCCAACCCCGGACAGGGAAAGCCTACAATGAGCAGTTCTTC

D gene: -
clone size: -
V gene: TRBV5-1
J gene: TRBJ2-7
CDR3 protein: CASSLSGAGQEPDF
CDR3 DNA: TGCGCCAGCAGCTTAAGCGGCGCTGGGCAGGAGCCGGACTTC

D gene: -
clone size: once
V gene: TRBV28
J gene: TRBJ1-1
CDR3 protein: CASSLFGREAFF
CDR3 DNA: TGTGCCAGCAGTTTATTTGGCAGGGAAGCTTTCTTT

D gene: -
clone size: -
V gene: TRBV4-1
J gene: TRBJ1-1
CDR3 protein: CASSHLPGVNTEAFF
CDR3 DNA: TGCGCCAGCAGCCACCTCCCGGGGGTGAACACTGAAGCTTTCTTT